This T cell receptor (beta chain) was identified in a study of regulatory T cells in long-lasting Graves disease. Points from the study as a whole: Authors noted too few samples as a limitation.

Germline lookup yields CDR1 PRHDT and CDR2 FYEKMQ (reference sequence). The CDR3 covers 13 residues. V was pared by 6 bases and J by 4 bases, with 3 bases of the junction left unmatched. In building TCR beta libraries, iRepertoire HTBI primers were used together with Arm-PCR of CDR3 regions. MiXCR was run by TCRdb on the multiplex PCR reads, yielding one entry per CDR3 protein. The sample yields roughly 440,000 distinct CDR3 sequences, less than 20% seen once. This clonotype was detected many times. Its antigen is unidentified. Time point denoted: newly diagnosed GD, antithyroid drugs for less than 3 months. After RNA was extracted from PBMCs, the TCR library was made from it. The same sample was also used in a study of T cells in Graves' hyperthyroidism and ophthalmopathy.

The sequence was collected from a woman aged 18-35 years with Graves disease. Sequencing used peripheral blood mononuclear cells (PBMCs), obtained at new diagnosis, from a patient treated with antithyroid drugs. The genes are TRBV13 and TRBJ2-7; 10 bases map to TRBD2. The CDR3 DNA reads TGTGCCAGCAGTGAGGGACTAGCGTACGAGCAGTACTTC. Translation: CASSEGLAYEQYF.